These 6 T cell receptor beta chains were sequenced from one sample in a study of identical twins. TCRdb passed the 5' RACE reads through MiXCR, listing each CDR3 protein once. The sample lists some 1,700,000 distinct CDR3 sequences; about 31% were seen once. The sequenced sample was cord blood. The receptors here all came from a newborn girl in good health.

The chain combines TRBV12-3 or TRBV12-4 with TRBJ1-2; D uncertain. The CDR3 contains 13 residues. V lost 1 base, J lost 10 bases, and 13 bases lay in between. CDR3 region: CASSLGGERNYTF. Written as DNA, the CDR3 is TGTGCCAGCAGTTTAGGCGGGGAGAGAAACTACACCTTC.

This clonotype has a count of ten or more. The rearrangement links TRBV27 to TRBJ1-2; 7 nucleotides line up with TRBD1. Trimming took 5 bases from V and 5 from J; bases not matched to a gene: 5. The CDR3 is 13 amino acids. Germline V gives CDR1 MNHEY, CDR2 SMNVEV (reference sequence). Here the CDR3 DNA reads TGTGCCAGCAGTGCGACAGGGAGGTATGGCTACACCTTC. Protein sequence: CASSATGRYGYTF.

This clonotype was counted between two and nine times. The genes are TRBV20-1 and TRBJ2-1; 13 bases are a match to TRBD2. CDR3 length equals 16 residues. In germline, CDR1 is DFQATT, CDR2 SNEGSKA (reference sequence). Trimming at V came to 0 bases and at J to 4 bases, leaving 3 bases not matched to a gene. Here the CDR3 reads CSARDGLAGVYNEQFF. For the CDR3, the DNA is TGCAGTGCTAGAGATGGACTAGCGGGGGTTTACAATGAGCAGTTCTTC.

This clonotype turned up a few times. The CDR3 coding sequence is TGTGCCAGCTCCGAGACTAGCGGGAGAAGCGGGGATACGCAGTATTTT. This sequence encodes CASSETSGRSGDTQYF. The chain combines TRBV6-6 with TRBJ2-3; 12 bases fit TRBD2. CDR3 size: 16 residues. Trimming removed 8 bases from V and 6 bases from J; junction bases left unmatched: 12. Per the germline V gene, CDR1 is MNHNY and CDR2 is SVGAGI (reference sequence).

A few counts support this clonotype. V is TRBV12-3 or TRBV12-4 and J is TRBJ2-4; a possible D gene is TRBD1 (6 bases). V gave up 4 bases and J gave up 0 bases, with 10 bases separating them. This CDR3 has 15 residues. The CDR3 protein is CASSWTAIAKNIQYF. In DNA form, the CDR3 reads TGTGCCAGCAGTTGGACAGCTATAGCCAAAAACATTCAGTACTTC.

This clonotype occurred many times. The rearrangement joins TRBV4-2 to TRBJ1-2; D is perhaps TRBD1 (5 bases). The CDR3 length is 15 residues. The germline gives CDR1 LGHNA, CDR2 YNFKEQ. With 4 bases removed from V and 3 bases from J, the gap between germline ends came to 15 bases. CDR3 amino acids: CASSPGTAMDYGYTF. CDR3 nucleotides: TGTGCCAGCAGCCCAGGGACCGCCATGGACTATGGCTACACCTTC.